This record looks at one TCR beta chain sequence and its context. The record originates from a study of blood T cell repertoires in COVID-19. Study as a whole: Donors in the United States, Italy and Spain gave samples during acute or convalescent COVID-19. PBMCs, B-cell-depleted T cells, or T cells were the source of the cDNA or gDNA that made up the material.

This CDR3 is 13 amino acids long. Germline assignment: CDR1 MNHNY and CDR2 SVGAGI (reference sequence). With V trimmed by 7 bases and J by 6 bases, 5 bases remained unmatched. In the study's own analysis: Amplification of reference gene primers provided the estimated nucleated cell counts. Sequenced by immunoSEQ multiplex PCR; TCRdb stores in-frame clones only, minus some. V and J calls and clone size are given by that table; D and trimming were obtained from the DNA. The table includes 200,000 to 300,000 clones, about 83% detected once. The chain carries TRBV6-6 and TRBJ2-3; 9 bases are a match to TRBD1. This clonotype was sampled from a human donor in a cohort sampled during active COVID-19. The specimen was peripheral blood. CDR3 nucleotide sequence: TGTGCCAGCATCGGACAGGGGTTCGATACGCAGTATTTT. This translates into CASIGQGFDTQYF.